The 29 T cell receptor beta chains in this list originate from one sample, sequenced in a study of OX40 agonist ivuxolimab in advanced cancers. The data were produced by immunoSEQ multiplex PCR, yet TCRdb's version contains in-frame clones alone and is incomplete. This sample has around 50,000 clones; 85% to 90% occur once, and the top ten carry about a tenth. The sample in question was CD4+ or CD8+ T cells sorted from blood, obtained in a trial of the OX40 agonist ivuxolimab. Every receptor here comes from an adult with an advanced solid tumor such as melanoma, head and neck, liver or kidney cancer.

This rearrangement joins TRBV6-4 to TRBJ1-2, with 7 bases matching TRBD1. V trimming: 5 bases; J trimming: 8 bases; junction bases outside the gene matches: 11. The CDR3 sequence is 14 residues long. Germline V gene sequence: CDR1 MRHNA, CDR2 SNTAGT. The CDR3 loop reads CASSQDRTSGGYTF. The CDR3 nucleotides read TGTGCCAGCAGTCAGGACAGGACCTCGGGGGGCTACACCTTC.

This clone was detected a few times. The chain recombines TRBV14 with TRBJ1-6, with 9 bases that match TRBD1. In germline, CDR1 is SGHDN, CDR2 FVKESK. J lost 10 bases, V lost 4 bases, and 8 bases had no gene match. This CDR3 comprises 15 residues. The CDR3 DNA follows: TGTGCCAGCAGCCTGAACAGGGGGCGTATCTCACCCCTCCACTTT. Translation gives CASSLNRGRISPLHF.

With respect to this clone: This CDR3 is also generated by other DNA sequences in the sample. The V gene is TRBV19, the J gene TRBJ1-1, with 7 nucleotides matching TRBD1. The CDR3 totals 13 residues. The germline V gene encodes CDR1 LNHDA and CDR2 SQIVND (reference sequence). Germline trimming cut 3 bases from V and 5 bases from J; bases unmatched to any gene: 3. This CDR3 is CASSIGRGTEAFF. In DNA form, the CDR3 reads TGTGCCAGTAGTATTGGCAGGGGGACTGAAGCTTTCTTT.

This sequence joins TRBV7-9 and TRBJ2-7; 7 nucleotides align to TRBD2. CDR1 SEHNR and CDR2 FQNEAQ come from the germline V gene (reference sequence). This CDR3 region has 12 residues. V lost 2 bases and J lost 5; bases outside the gene matches: 0. CDR3 in amino acids: CASSLTSDEQYF. CDR3 DNA: TGTGCCAGCAGCTTAACTAGCGACGAGCAGTACTTC.

The gene calls are TRBV9 and TRBJ2-3; TRBD1 agrees at 7 bases. V shed 0 bases, J shed 4 bases, and the junction held 2 bases outside the gene matches. The germline gives CDR1 SGDLS, CDR2 YYNGEE. The CDR3 spans 14 residues. CDR3 protein: CASSVATGADTQYF. The CDR3 DNA reads as TGTGCCAGCAGCGTAGCTACAGGGGCAGATACGCAGTATTTT. Looking up the rest from reference TRBV9 and TRBJ2-3 gives the full variable domain: DSGVTQTPKHLITATGQRVTLRCSPRSGDLSVYWYQQSLDQGLQFLIQYYNGEERAKGNILERFSAQQFPDLHSELNLSSLELGDSALYFCASSVATGADTQYFGPGTRLTVL.

The CDR3 reads CASSPRRGGIETQYF. The DNA of the CDR3 is TGTGCCAGCTCACCAAGGAGAGGAGGGATAGAGACCCAGTACTTC. The gene calls are TRBV18 and TRBJ2-5; D perhaps matches TRBD2 (6 bases). V was pared by 2 bases and J by 4 bases, with 14 bases between. Germline CDR1 reads KGHSH; CDR2 reads LQKENI. CDR3 length: 15 residues.

The chain combines TRBV6-6 with TRBJ2-3; 9 bases match TRBD2. Looked up from germline, CDR1 is MNHNY and CDR2 is SVGAGI (reference sequence). Trimming at V came to 5 bases and at J to 6 bases, leaving 9 bases not matched to a gene. CDR3 length equals 15 residues. The CDR3 is CASSVSAGGRDTQYF. DNA for the CDR3: TGTGCCAGCAGTGTCTCCGCGGGGGGGAGGGATACGCAGTATTTT.

The chain couples TRBV27 to TRBJ2-3, with D possibly called TRBD1 or TRBD2 (6 bases each). Germline CDR1 and CDR2: MNHEY and SMNVEV (reference sequence). The CDR3 is made up of 13 amino acids. V lost 6 bases, J lost 2 bases, and 9 bases lay in between. CDR3 nucleotide sequence: TGTGCCAGCAGAGGGGGGTACACAGATACGCAGTATTTT. It specifies CASRGGYTDTQYF.

This sequence joins TRBV6-5 and TRBJ2-7, with D perhaps matching TRBD1 (6 bases). Trimming shortened V by 4 bases and J by 7 bases, and 20 bases separated the two germline ends. The CDR3 has 15 residues. Germline lookup yields CDR1 MNHEY and CDR2 SVGAGI. CDR3 bases: TGTGCCAGCAGTTCCGGACAGAGACCGGTGGGTGAGCAGTACTTC. This codes for CASSSGQRPVGEQYF.

Points on this clone: Germline is not matched at one junction end, which may reflect a read error. V gene TRBV7-7 combines with J gene TRBJ2-3; D not resolved. The germline V gene has CDR1 SSHAT and CDR2 FNYEAQ (reference sequence). The CDR3 totals 13 residues. CDR3 in amino acids: CASSSQNTDTQYF. CDR3 sequence (DNA): TGTGCTAGCAGCTCTCAAAACACAGATACGCAGTATTTT.

This chain joins TRBV28 and TRBJ1-1, with unresolved D. V was trimmed by 5 bases and J by 8 bases, leaving 12 bases between them. CDR1 and CDR2 (germline): MDHEN, SYDVKM. The CDR3 is made up of 12 amino acids. The CDR3 loop is CASSRRLGEAFF. The CDR3 nucleotides read TGTGCCAGCAGTCGAAGGCTGGGGGAAGCTTTCTTT. The whole variable domain, remainder taken from reference TRBV28 and TRBJ1-1, is DVKVTQSSRYLVKRTGEKVFLECVQDMDHENMFWYRQDPGLGLRLIYFSYDVKMKEKGDIPEGYSVSREKKERFSLILESASTNQTSMYLCASSRRLGEAFFGQGTRLTVV.

V and J are TRBV27 and TRBJ2-7; 8 nucleotides line up with TRBD2. After removal of 3 bases from V and 1 base from J, the junction contained 5 bases not matched to a gene. The CDR3 extends over 15 amino acids. The germline gives CDR1 MNHEY, CDR2 SMNVEV (reference sequence). This chain's CDR3 is CASSFSAGESYEQYF. CDR3 sequence (DNA): TGTGCCAGCAGTTTTTCAGCGGGAGAATCCTACGAGCAGTACTTC.

V is TRBV19 and J is TRBJ2-7; TRBD1 aligns across 9 bases. V was clipped by 10 bases and J by 0 bases; unmatched bases: 7. The CDR3 totals 14 residues. Germline CDR1 and CDR2: LNHDA and SQIVND (reference sequence). The CDR3 here is CATRDRASSYEQYF. Here the CDR3 DNA reads TGTGCCACCAGGGACAGGGCAAGCTCCTACGAGCAGTACTTC.

This sequence joins TRBV19 and TRBJ1-1; tentatively, D is TRBD1 (5 bases). The V end lost 6 bases, the J end lost 3 bases, and 20 bases lay between the germline ends. Germline CDR1 LNHDA, CDR2 SQIVND (reference sequence). The CDR3 length is 16 residues. CDR3 amino acids: CASSQSVGGEDTEAFF. In DNA, the CDR3 is TGTGCCAGTAGCCAATCAGTTGGGGGGGAGGACACTGAAGCTTTCTTT.

The rearrangement joins TRBV11-2 to TRBJ2-1; unclear D gene. The germline V gene encodes CDR1 SGHAT and CDR2 FQNNGV. The CDR3 spans 11 residues. The ends were cut back, 2 bases at V and 15 bases at J, with 11 bases in the middle. CDR3 protein: CASSLHQDRFF. Here the CDR3 DNA reads TGTGCCAGCAGCTTACACCAGGATAGGTTCTTC.

The CDR3 here is CASGIGGSSDEQFF. The CDR3 region has the DNA TGTGCCAGCGGGATTGGAGGGAGCTCTGATGAGCAGTTCTTC. This chain joins TRBV7-9 and TRBJ2-1; D may be TRBD2 (6 bases). The germline V gene encodes CDR1 SEHNR and CDR2 FQNEAQ (reference sequence). CDR3 length: 14 residues. V was cut by 8 bases and J by 8 bases, with 19 bases left in between. Based on the CDR3 plus reference TRBV7-9 and TRBJ2-1, the full variable domain is DTGVSQNPRHKITKRGQNVTFRCDPISEHNRLYWYRQTLGQGPEFLTYFQNEAQLEKSRLLSDRFSAERPKGSFSTLEIQRTEQGDSAMYLCASGIGGSSDEQFFGPGTRLTVL.

This chain links TRBV7-6 with TRBJ1-2; D is possibly TRBD1 (5 bases). V lost 5 bases, J lost 1 base, and 11 bases lay in between. This CDR3 is built from 14 residues. Germline V gene data show CDR1 as SGHVS and CDR2 as FNYEAQ. Here the CDR3 DNA reads TGTGCCAGCAGCGAGGGACCACTTAACTATGGCTACACCTTC. Protein: CASSEGPLNYGYTF. Combining the CDR3 with reference TRBV7-6 and TRBJ1-2 gives the whole variable domain GAGVSQSPRYKVTKRGQDVALRCDPISGHVSLYWYRQALGQGPEFLTYFNYEAQQDKSGLPNDRFSAERPEGSISTLTIQRTEQRDSAMYRCASSEGPLNYGYTFGSGTRLTVV.

This chain connects TRBV30 to TRBJ2-3, with D unresolved. Trimming removed 4 bases at V and 5 bases at J, with 13 bases between. This CDR3 has 13 amino acids. CDR1 GTSNPN and CDR2 SVGIG come from the germline V gene (reference sequence). The CDR3 reads CAWMGRSEDTQYF. CDR3 sequence (DNA): TGTGCCTGGATGGGAAGATCGGAAGATACGCAGTATTTT.

The rearrangement joins TRBV11-2 to TRBJ2-1; 9 nucleotides agree with TRBD1. The CDR3 runs 17 residues. In germline, CDR1 is SGHAT, CDR2 FQNNGV. Losses at the gene ends were 4 bases for V and 4 bases for J; bases not matched to a gene: 11. CDR3 in DNA: TGTGCCAGCAGCTCGCAACCGGGACAGGGAATATACAATGAGCAGTTCTTC. Encoded protein: CASSSQPGQGIYNEQFF. The full variable domain, rest sourced from reference TRBV11-2 and TRBJ2-1, is EAGVAQSPRYKIIEKRQSVAFWCNPISGHATLYWYQQILGQGPKLLIQFQNNGVVDDSQLPKDRFSAERLKGVDSTLKIQPAKLEDSAVYLCASSSQPGQGIYNEQFFGPGTRLTVL.

In this sample, this clone turned up once. J is TRBJ1-1 and V is TRBV28; 9 nucleotides align to TRBD1. Trimming at V came to 5 bases and at J to 3 bases, leaving 10 bases not matched to a gene. The CDR3 contains 16 residues. Germline CDR1 MDHEN, CDR2 SYDVKM. The CDR3 loop is CASSLHSTGGYTEAFF. CDR3 bases: TGTGCCAGCAGTCTTCACTCCACAGGGGGCTACACTGAAGCTTTCTTT.

The chain is built from TRBV7-3 and TRBJ2-1; 10 bases align to TRBD1. The CDR3 totals 14 residues. V lost 4 bases and J lost 9; bases outside the gene matches: 6. Germline assignment: CDR1 SGHTA and CDR2 FQGTGA. The DNA of the CDR3 is TGTGCCAGCAGCTCCGGGACAGGGGTTGGTGAGCAGTTCTTC. This translates into CASSSGTGVGEQFF. Based on the CDR3 plus reference TRBV7-3 and TRBJ2-1, the full variable domain is GAGVSQTPSNKVTEKGKYVELRCDPISGHTALYWYRQSLGQGPEFLIYFQGTGAADDSGLPNDRFFAVRPEGSVSTLKIQRTERGDSAVYLCASSSGTGVGEQFFGPGTRLTVL.

This chain connects TRBV9 to TRBJ1-1; weak D call: TRBD1 (5 bases). The CDR3 has 14 amino acids. Germline V gives CDR1 SGDLS, CDR2 YYNGEE. V gave up 0 bases and J gave up 6 bases, with 12 bases separating them. For the CDR3, the DNA is TGTGCCAGCAGCGTAGTGTCTCAGGGTGCTGAAGCTTTCTTT. Protein sequence: CASSVVSQGAEAFF.

This chain uses TRBV5-6 with TRBJ2-5; D not resolved. The CDR3 is 13 residues long. The germline V gene has CDR1 SGHDT and CDR2 YYEEEE. V was shortened by 2 bases and J by 6 bases, with 11 bases between the two germline ends. The CDR3 here is CASSFGSRKTQYF. CDR3 nucleotides: TGTGCCAGCAGCTTCGGGTCTCGGAAGACCCAGTACTTC.

V usage is TRBV6-1 and J usage is TRBJ2-5; 7 bases map to TRBD1. With 4 bases clipped from V and 5 bases from J, the junction kept 4 bases outside the gene matches. Germline CDR1 MNHNS, CDR2 SASEGT. CDR3 length: 13 residues. CDR3 in amino acids: CASSGQGGETQYF. The DNA of the CDR3 is TGTGCCAGCAGTGGACAGGGTGGGGAGACCCAGTACTTC.

J is TRBJ1-2 and V is TRBV11-2; 7 bases are shared with TRBD1. The length of the CDR3 is 13 residues. V gave up 2 bases and J gave up 7 bases; unmatched junction bases: 4. The germline gives CDR1 SGHAT, CDR2 FQNNGV. CDR3: CASSLTGEGGYTF. Written as DNA, the CDR3 is TGTGCCAGCAGCTTAACAGGGGAAGGTGGCTACACCTTC.

The genes are TRBV7-2 and TRBJ1-1; TRBD1 might be the D (6 bases). CDR1 and CDR2 (germline): SGHTA, FQGNSA. V was shortened by 2 bases and J by 5 bases, with 9 bases between the two germline ends. CDR3 length: 13 residues. This CDR3 reads CASSLRGKTEAFF. CDR3 in DNA: TGTGCCAGCAGCTTAAGGGGGAAGACTGAAGCTTTCTTT.

This chain connects TRBV4-1 to TRBJ1-2, with 7 bases fitting TRBD1. Germline-derived CDR1 and CDR2 are MGHRA and YSYEKL. This CDR3 is built from 15 residues. V lost 1 base and J lost 6; bases outside the gene matches: 8. CDR3 protein: CASSQGAGQQHGYTF. CDR3 nucleotides: TGCGCCAGCAGCCAAGGGGCGGGACAGCAGCATGGCTACACCTTC.

This sequence joins TRBV6-5 and TRBJ2-3, with 7 bases aligning to TRBD2. V was clipped by 2 bases and J by 5 bases; unmatched bases: 1. The CDR3 has 13 residues. Germline lookup yields CDR1 MNHEY and CDR2 SVGAGI. The CDR3 is CASSYRGEDTQYF. In DNA, the CDR3 is TGTGCCAGCAGTTACCGGGGGGAAGATACGCAGTATTTT.

The chain employs TRBV19 and TRBJ1-6; 10 positions match TRBD1. Germline CDR1 and CDR2: LNHDA and SQIVND (reference sequence). The CDR3 is 17 residues long. The junction had 13 bases not matched to a gene; V was cut back by 5 bases and J by 9 bases. CDR3: CASSAGTGVGLLSPLHF. The CDR3, as DNA: TGTGCCAGTAGTGCCGGGACAGGGGTGGGATTACTTTCACCCCTCCACTTT.